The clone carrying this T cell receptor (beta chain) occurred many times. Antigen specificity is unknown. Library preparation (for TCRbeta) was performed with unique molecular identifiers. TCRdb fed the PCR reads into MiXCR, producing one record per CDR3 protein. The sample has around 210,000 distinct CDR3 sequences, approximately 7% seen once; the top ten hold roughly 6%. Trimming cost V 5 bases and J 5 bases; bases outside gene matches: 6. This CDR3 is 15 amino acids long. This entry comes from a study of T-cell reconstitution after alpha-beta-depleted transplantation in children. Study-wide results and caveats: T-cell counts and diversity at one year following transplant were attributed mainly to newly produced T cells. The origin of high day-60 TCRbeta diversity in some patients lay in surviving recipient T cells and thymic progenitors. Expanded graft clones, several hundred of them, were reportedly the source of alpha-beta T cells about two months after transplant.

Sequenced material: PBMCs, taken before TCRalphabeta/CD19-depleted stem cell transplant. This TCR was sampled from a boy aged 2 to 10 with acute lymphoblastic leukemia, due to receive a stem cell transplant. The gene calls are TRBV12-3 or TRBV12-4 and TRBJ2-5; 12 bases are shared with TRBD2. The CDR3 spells CASSRLAGEEETQYF. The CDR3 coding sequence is TGTGCCAGCAGTCGACTAGCGGGAGAAGAGGAGACCCAGTACTTC.